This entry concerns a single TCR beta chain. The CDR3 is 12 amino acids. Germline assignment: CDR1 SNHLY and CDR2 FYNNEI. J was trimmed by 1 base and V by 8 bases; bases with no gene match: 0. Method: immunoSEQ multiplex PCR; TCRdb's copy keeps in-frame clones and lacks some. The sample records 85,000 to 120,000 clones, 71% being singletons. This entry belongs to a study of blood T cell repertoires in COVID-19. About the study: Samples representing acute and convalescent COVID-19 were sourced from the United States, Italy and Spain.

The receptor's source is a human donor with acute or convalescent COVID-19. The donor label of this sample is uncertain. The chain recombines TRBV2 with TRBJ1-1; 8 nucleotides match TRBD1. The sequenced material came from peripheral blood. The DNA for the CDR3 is TGTGCCAGCGGACAGGGGAACACTGAAGCTTTCTTT. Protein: CASGQGNTEAFF. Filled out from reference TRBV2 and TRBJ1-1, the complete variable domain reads EPEVTQTPSHQVTQMGQEVILRCVPISNHLYFYWYRQILGQKVEFLVSFYNNEISEKSEIFDDQFSVERPDGSNFTLKIRSTKLEDSAMYFCASGQGNTEAFFGQGTRLTVV.